In its sample, the clone carrying this T cell receptor beta chain was seen a few times. The antigen remains unidentified. The data originate from a study of T cell repertoires in cytomegalovirus infection. The wider study: CMV infection together with matching HLA type was indicated by public TCR beta signatures. Study-wide points: Cumulative public TCR beta family frequency identified carriers of CMV plus the relevant HLA. Dominating the ex vivo response were TCR beta clonotypes that were CMV-specific and HLA-C-restricted.

TCRdb redid the calling of the reads with MiXCR, one entry per CDR3 protein. The table lists more than 400,000 distinct CDR3 sequences, around 27% of them singletons, with roughly an eighth in the top ten. The junction had 6 bases not matched to a gene; V was cut back by 5 bases and J by 3 bases. In germline, CDR1 is SEHNR, CDR2 FQNEAQ (reference sequence). This CDR3 region has 16 residues. The sequenced material came from PBMCs. This TCR was sampled from a human donor in good health (CMV status not recorded). Some clones in this sample may be carry-over from other donors' samples. This chain joins TRBV7-9 and TRBJ2-6, with TRBD1 matching over 8 bases. The CDR3 region is CASSPLGTGGANVLTF. CDR3 DNA sequence: TGTGCCAGCAGCCCGCTCGGGACAGGTGGGGCCAACGTCCTGACTTTC.